The 22 T cell receptor beta chains presented below share a single source sample, sequenced in a study of T cells in Graves' hyperthyroidism and ophthalmopathy. RNA transcripts were the template for amplifying TCR beta CDR3 regions. With the HTBI primer set, the TCR CDR3 went through a first round of RT-PCR. Via MiXCR, TCRdb re-called the multiplex PCR reads, giving one row per CDR3 protein. The sample holds around 760,000 distinct CDR3 sequences, about a third seen once. The sequenced sample consisted of blood. The receptor source for this set is a woman aged 40 to 50 with Graves' hyperthyroidism.

This clonotype was recorded a few times. V and J are TRBV7-2 and TRBJ2-3; tentatively, D is TRBD2 (5 bases). Germline CDR1 and CDR2: SGHTA and FQGNSA. Trimming shortened V by 5 bases and J by 1 base, and 7 bases separated the two germline ends. The CDR3 extends over 13 amino acids. CDR3 nucleotides: TGTGCCAGCAGCCCCGGGGGCACAGATACGCAGTATTTT. Its protein is CASSPGGTDTQYF.

This clonotype came up many times. V gene TRBV2 combines with J gene TRBJ2-5; D unresolved. Trimming removed 3 bases at V and 0 bases at J, with 5 bases between. Looked up from germline, CDR1 is SNHLY and CDR2 is FYNNEI. The CDR3 spans 13 residues. This chain's CDR3 is CASSEGYQETQYF. CDR3 sequence (DNA): TGTGCCAGCAGTGAGGGATACCAAGAGACCCAGTACTTC.

This clonotype has ten or more counts. The genes are TRBV10-3 and TRBJ2-5; 9 nucleotides align to TRBD2. The CDR3 has 15 residues. Unmatched junction bases numbered 7, after V lost 5 bases and J lost 3 bases. The germline CDR1 and CDR2 sequences are ENHRY and SYGVKD. The CDR3 DNA sequence: TGTGCCATCAGTAAAAGCGGGGGGAGAGAAGAGACCCAGTACTTC. This gives the protein CAISKSGGREETQYF.

Of note for this clonotype: The final CDR3 position lacks the conserved phenylalanine or tryptophan, pointing to a likely read error. The DNA is left out, because the CDR3 cannot be placed on it with certainty; the CDR3 is given as TCRdb lists it. The chain recombines TRBV7-2 with TRBJ2-7; the table's D gene call, TRBD2, was not cross checked with the DNA. The CDR3 extends over 8 residues, inclusive of both ends. Germline V gene lookup returns CDR1 SGHTA and CDR2 FQGNSA. CDR3 region: CASSWTSG.

Only a few counts were recorded for this clonotype. This chain joins TRBV4-3 and TRBJ2-7; D is unresolved. CDR3 size: 16 residues. Trimming took off 0 bases at V and 1 base at J, with 13 bases between the two ends. Per the germline V gene, CDR1 is LGHNA and CDR2 is YSLEER. CDR3 coding DNA: TGCGCCAGCAGCCAAGATCTTGGTCGGAGATCCTACGAGCAGTACTTC. Protein: CASSQDLGRRSYEQYF.

Only a few counts were recorded for this clonotype. The chain links TRBV19 to TRBJ2-7, with D possibly TRBD2 on 6 matching bases. The CDR3 is made up of 16 amino acids. Per the germline V gene, CDR1 is LNHDA and CDR2 is SQIVND (reference sequence). V was clipped by 3 bases and J by 4 bases, with 19 bases between them. CDR3 protein: CASSIAGSGGPYEQYF. CDR3 coding DNA: TGTGCCAGTAGTATCGCCGGGTCCGGGGGACCGTACGAGCAGTACTTC.

This rearrangement joins TRBV7-2 to TRBJ2-7; 9 nucleotides match TRBD1. The V and J ends lost 5 bases and 3 bases, in that order; junction bases with no gene match: 5. This CDR3 contains 14 residues. Germline lookup yields CDR1 SGHTA and CDR2 FQGNSA. The CDR3 DNA sequence: TGTGCCAGCAGCCCGGACAGGGGAGGCTACGAGCAGTACTTC. This sequence encodes CASSPDRGGYEQYF.

This sequence joins TRBV2 and TRBJ2-2; the D is unclear. This CDR3 has 13 residues. Trimming took 9 bases from V and 7 from J, leaving 15 bases between them. CDR1 is SNHLY, CDR2 FYNNEI, per germline. CDR3 sequence: CASAAQGVGELFF. CDR3 DNA: TGTGCCAGTGCTGCACAAGGTGTCGGGGAGCTGTTTTTT.

This clonotype appeared many times. The chain has TRBV20-1 and TRBJ2-7; 8 bases align to TRBD1. This CDR3 has 14 residues. Germline V gene sequence: CDR1 DFQATT, CDR2 SNEGSKA (reference sequence). Trimming at V came to 4 bases and at J to 2 bases, leaving 7 bases not matched to a gene. The CDR3 sequence is CSATPDRGTYEQYF. The DNA for the CDR3 is TGCAGTGCTACCCCCGACAGGGGCACCTACGAGCAGTACTTC.

The chain combines TRBV20-1 with TRBJ1-2; D not resolved. The CDR3 runs 13 residues. Germline values: CDR1 DFQATT, CDR2 SNEGSKA (reference sequence). V was trimmed by 1 base and J by 6 bases, leaving 12 bases between them. The CDR3 nucleotides read TGCAGTGCTAGAGTGGGTTATCGAGATGGCTACACCTTC. Translated, it gives CSARVGYRDGYTF.

This clonotype has a handful of counts. This chain joins TRBV20-1 and TRBJ1-5; D might be TRBD1 (5 bases). CDR1 is DFQATT and CDR2 is SNEGSKA in the germline V gene (reference sequence). With 1 base removed from V and 6 bases from J, the gap between germline ends came to 19 bases. CDR3 length equals 16 residues. CDR3: CSARVPPGVYGQPQHF. As DNA, the CDR3 is TGCAGTGCTAGAGTCCCTCCGGGGGTTTACGGTCAGCCCCAGCATTTT.

A few counts support this clonotype. The chain combines TRBV12-3 or TRBV12-4 with TRBJ1-2; no clear D. This CDR3 spans 14 amino acids. Trimming removed 3 bases from V and 10 bases from J, with 18 bases in between. The CDR3 DNA reads as TGTGCCAGCAGTTTGGGTACACCGGAGCCCCTCTACACCTTC. This sequence encodes CASSLGTPEPLYTF.

This rearrangement joins TRBV2 to TRBJ2-7; maybe TRBD2 (6 bases). The J call may not be correct, given that the DNA end is closer to TRBJ2-1. There are 15 residues in the CDR3. Germline CDR1 reads SNHLY; CDR2 reads FYNNEI. CDR3 DNA sequence: TGTGCCAGCAGTGTACGACTAGGACCCTACAATGAGCAGTTCTTC. As protein: CASSVRLGPYNEQFF.

This clonotype has at least ten counts. The V and J genes are TRBV20-1 and TRBJ2-7; D uncertain. V lost 2 bases, J lost 5 bases, and 10 bases lay in between. CDR3 size: 12 residues. The germline V gene has CDR1 DFQATT and CDR2 SNEGSKA (reference sequence). Here the CDR3 reads CSARKTLHEQYF. The CDR3 nucleotides read TGCAGTGCTAGAAAGACGCTCCACGAGCAGTACTTC.

This clonotype was seen many times. The chain couples TRBV7-8 to TRBJ1-6; D might be TRBD1 (5 bases). The ends were cut back, 5 bases at V and 13 bases at J, with 15 bases in the middle. Germline lookup yields CDR1 SGHVS and CDR2 FQNEAQ. The CDR3 runs to 13 residues. CDR3 region: CASSPGGGSPLHF. CDR3 nucleotides: TGTGCCAGCAGCCCCGGCGGGGGGTCGCCCCTCCACTTT. Filled out from reference TRBV7-8 and TRBJ1-6, the complete variable domain reads GAGVSQSPRYKVAKRGQDVALRCDPISGHVSLFWYQQALGQGPEFLTYFQNEAQLDKSGLPSDRFFAERPEGSVSTLKIQRTQQEDSAVYLCASSPGGGSPLHFGNGTRLTVT.

Regarding this clonotype: This sequence may be a read error, since a much larger clone differs from it by one base. Likely a read error: the CDR3 ends without its conserved phenylalanine or tryptophan. The chain joins TRBV20-1 to TRBJ1-1; D perhaps matches TRBD1 (5 bases). CDR1 DFQATT and CDR2 SNEGSKA come from the germline V gene (reference sequence). V lost 1 base, J lost 8 bases, and 11 bases lay in between. CDR3 length equals 12 residues. CDR3 sequence reads: CSARVVGREAFL. In DNA, the CDR3 is TGCAGTGCTAGAGTGGTGGGACGGGAAGCTTTCCTT.

This clonotype has just a few counts. The chain joins TRBV7-8 to TRBJ2-7; tentatively, D is TRBD1 or TRBD2 (5 bases each). The CDR3 spans 13 residues. Germline CDR1 SGHVS, CDR2 FQNEAQ. V was pared by 8 bases and J by 5 bases, with 16 bases between. CDR3 loop: CASSPAGSNEQYF. CDR3 DNA: TGTGCCAGCTCACCGGCAGGGAGCAACGAGCAGTACTTC.

This clonotype was detected many times. V usage is TRBV6-1 and J usage is TRBJ2-5; D could derive from TRBD1 or TRBD2 (5 bases each). The germline V gene has CDR1 MNHNS and CDR2 SASEGT. V was cut by 6 bases and J by 5 bases, with 13 bases left in between. The CDR3 runs 13 residues. The CDR3 sequence is CASRGPIGETQYF. The CDR3, as DNA: TGTGCCAGCAGGGGACCGATCGGGGAGACCCAGTACTTC.

This clonotype was recorded a few times. The CDR3 region is CASHPASRDHGYTF. The CDR3 DNA reads as TGTGCCTCGCACCCGGCCAGCCGGGACCATGGCTACACCTTC. The chain joins TRBV30 to TRBJ1-2, with D perhaps TRBD1 (5 bases). CDR1 is GTSNPN, CDR2 SVGIG, per germline (reference sequence). V was cut by 7 bases and J by 6 bases, with 21 bases left in between. The CDR3 totals 14 residues.

This clonotype was found a few times. Being one base from a much bigger clone, this may be a read error. The final CDR3 position lacks the conserved phenylalanine or tryptophan, pointing to a likely read error. The chain combines TRBV2 with TRBJ1-1; 8 nucleotides agree with TRBD1. The CDR3 has 15 amino acids. From germline, CDR1 is SNHLY and CDR2 FYNNEI. Trimming removed 5 bases from V and 1 base from J; junction bases left unmatched: 6. CDR3: CASSKTGVGNTEAFS. The CDR3 DNA is TGTGCCAGCAGTAAGACAGGGGTGGGGAACACTGAAGCTTTCTCT.

The chain has TRBV28 and TRBJ1-2; TRBD1 might be the D (6 bases). Germline V gene data show CDR1 as MDHEN and CDR2 as SYDVKM. CDR3 size: 13 residues. Trimming removed 5 bases at V and 4 bases at J, with 11 bases between. CDR3 bases: TGTGCCAGCAGTCGACAGGATGTCTATGGCTACACCTTC. Its translation is CASSRQDVYGYTF.

The J gene is TRBJ1-2, the V gene TRBV4-3, with D maybe TRBD1 (5 bases). V was trimmed by 1 base and J by 6 bases, leaving 12 bases between them. CDR3 length equals 14 residues. Germline CDR1 is LGHNA and CDR2 is YSLEER. DNA for the CDR3: TGCGCCAGCAGCCAAGTTCAACAGGAGGATGGCTACACCTTC. It yields the protein CASSQVQQEDGYTF.